The clone carrying this T cell receptor (beta chain) was counted between two and nine times. Antigen: not known. V gave up 5 bases and J gave up 4 bases, with 14 bases separating them. Germline CDR1 reads SGHVS; CDR2 reads FNYEAQ. This CDR3 region has 14 residues. Healthy bone marrow donors formed the donor group. This sample was taken from a study of cytomegalovirus exposure and HLA in healthy donors. 13 Jbeta primers and 60 Vbeta primers were used for the PCR. Generated by immunoSEQ multiplex PCR, the TCRdb table keeps only in-frame clones and is missing some. Here the sample spans about 150,000 clones, more than 9.5% being singletons. Study-level results: Using the classifier, cytomegalovirus status was reportedly diagnosed with high specificity and sensitivity. A later analysis found that most CMV-associated TCR beta chains appeared HLA-restricted.

This sequence was found in a man aged 50 to 59 in good health and CMV-seronegative. This rearrangement joins TRBV7-6 to TRBJ1-1, with D possibly TRBD1 on 5 matching bases. Sequences were obtained from PBMCs. The DNA of the CDR3 is TGTGCCAGCAGCGTAAGGAGGGGCGGCACTGAAGCTTTCTTT. Amino acids: CASSVRRGGTEAFF.